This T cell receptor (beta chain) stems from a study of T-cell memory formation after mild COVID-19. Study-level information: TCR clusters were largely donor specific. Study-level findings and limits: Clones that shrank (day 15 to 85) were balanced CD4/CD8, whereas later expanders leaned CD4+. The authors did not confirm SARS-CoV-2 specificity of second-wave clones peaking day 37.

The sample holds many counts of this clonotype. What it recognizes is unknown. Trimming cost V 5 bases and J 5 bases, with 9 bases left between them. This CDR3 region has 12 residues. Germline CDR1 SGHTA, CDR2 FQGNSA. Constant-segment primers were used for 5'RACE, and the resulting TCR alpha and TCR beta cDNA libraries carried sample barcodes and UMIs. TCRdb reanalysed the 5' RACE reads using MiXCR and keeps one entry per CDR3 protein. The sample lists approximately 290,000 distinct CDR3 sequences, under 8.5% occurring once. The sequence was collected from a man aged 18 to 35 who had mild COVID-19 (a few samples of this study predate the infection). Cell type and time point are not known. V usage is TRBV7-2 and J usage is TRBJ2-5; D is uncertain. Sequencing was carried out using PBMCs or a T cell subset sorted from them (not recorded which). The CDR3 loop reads CASSPDSETQYF. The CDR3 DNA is TGTGCCAGCAGCCCCGATTCCGAGACCCAGTACTTC.